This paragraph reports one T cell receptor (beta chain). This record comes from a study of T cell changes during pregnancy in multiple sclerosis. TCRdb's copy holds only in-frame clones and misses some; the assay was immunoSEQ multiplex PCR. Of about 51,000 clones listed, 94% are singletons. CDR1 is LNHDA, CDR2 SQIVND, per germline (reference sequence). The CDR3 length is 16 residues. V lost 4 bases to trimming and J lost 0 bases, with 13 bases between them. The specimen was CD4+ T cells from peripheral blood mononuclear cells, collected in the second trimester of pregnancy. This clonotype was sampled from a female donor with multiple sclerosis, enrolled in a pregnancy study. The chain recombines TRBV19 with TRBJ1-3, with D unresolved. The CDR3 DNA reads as TGTGCCAGTAGTACATCTCTGGCCAGCTCTGGAAACACCATATATTTT. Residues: CASSTSLASSGNTIYF. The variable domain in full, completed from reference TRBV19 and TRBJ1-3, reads DGGITQSPKYLFRKEGQNVTLSCEQNLNHDAMYWYRQDPGQGLRLIYYSQIVNDFQKGDIAEGYSVSREKKESFPLTVTSAQKNPTAFYLCASSTSLASSGNTIYFGEGSWLTVV.